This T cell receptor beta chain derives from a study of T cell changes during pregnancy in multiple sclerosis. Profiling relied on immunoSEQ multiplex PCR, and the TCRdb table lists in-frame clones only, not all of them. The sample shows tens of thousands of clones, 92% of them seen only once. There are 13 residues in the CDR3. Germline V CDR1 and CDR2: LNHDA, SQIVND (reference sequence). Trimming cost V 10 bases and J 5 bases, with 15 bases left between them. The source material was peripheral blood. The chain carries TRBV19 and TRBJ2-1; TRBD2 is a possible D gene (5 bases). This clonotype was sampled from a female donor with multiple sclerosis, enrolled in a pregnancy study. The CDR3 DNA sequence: TGTGCCACTATGATCGGGGTAAACAATGAGCAGTTCTTC. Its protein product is CATMIGVNNEQFF. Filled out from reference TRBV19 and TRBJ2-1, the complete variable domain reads DGGITQSPKYLFRKEGQNVTLSCEQNLNHDAMYWYRQDPGQGLRLIYYSQIVNDFQKGDIAEGYSVSREKKESFPLTVTSAQKNPTAFYLCATMIGVNNEQFFGPGTRLTVL.